The next 3 T cell receptor beta chains were all read from a single sample in a study of CD8 T cells in Susac syndrome. Random hexamers were used to reverse transcribe the RNA input (0.5 to 1 ug). TCRdb re-analysed the immunoSEQ multiplex PCR reads in MiXCR, keeping a single row per CDR3 protein. The sample has under 550,000 distinct CDR3 sequences, more than 70% seen once. The sequencing sample was made of CD8+ T cells from PBMCs. Source of these receptors: a human donor with multiple sclerosis.

The chain carries TRBV6-6 and TRBJ1-4; TRBD1 is a possible D gene (5 bases). Between the trimmed V and J ends, which lost 4 bases and 8 bases, there was a span of 14 bases. Per the germline V gene, CDR1 is MNHNY and CDR2 is SVGAGI (reference sequence). The CDR3 runs 14 residues. CDR3 nucleotide sequence: TGTGCCAGCAGTTTCACTCTAGGGACGGAAAAACTGTTTTTT. This codes for CASSFTLGTEKLFF.

The chain carries TRBV5-4 and TRBJ2-2; perhaps TRBD1 as D (6 bases). This CDR3 has 16 amino acids. Germline V gene lookup returns CDR1 SGHNT and CDR2 YYREEE (reference sequence). V lost 3 bases and J lost 0, with 12 bases in between. The CDR3 DNA reads TGTGCCAGCAGCTCCCGGGACACCTCGAACACCGGGGAGCTGTTTTTT. Translating it yields CASSSRDTSNTGELFF.

This clonotype was counted between two and nine times. The chain combines TRBV5-1 with TRBJ1-1; TRBD1 is a possible D gene (6 bases). Germline values: CDR1 SGHRS, CDR2 YFSETQ. The V end was cut by 0 bases, the J end by 3 bases, with 9 bases between. This CDR3 region has 14 residues. The CDR3, as DNA: TGCGCCAGCAGCTTGGGACAGGAGTACACTGAAGCTTTCTTT. Translation: CASSLGQEYTEAFF.